This T cell receptor (beta chain) was obtained from a study of blood T cell repertoires in COVID-19. Overall study: The samples span acute and convalescent COVID-19 from the United States, Italy and Spain.

Germline assignment: CDR1 SGDLS and CDR2 YYNGEE. This CDR3 has 14 amino acids. V shed 5 bases, J shed 2 bases, and the junction held 4 bases outside the gene matches. Under the authors' procedure: Amplified reference gene primers provided the basis for estimating nucleated cell counts. Some clones are missing from TCRdb's copy, which holds only in-frame ones; the method was immunoSEQ multiplex PCR. V, J and clone size are taken as reported in that table, and D and trimming were inferred from the DNA itself. The data show about 260,000 clones, about 80% seen once. The receptor's source is a woman aged 45 to 65 who had recovered from COVID-19. The sequenced sample consisted of peripheral blood. The chain joins TRBV9 to TRBJ1-1; TRBD1 aligns across 9 bases. CDR3 coding DNA: TGTGCCAGCAGGCCGACAGGGGGAAACACTGAAGCTTTCTTT. Translated, it gives CASRPTGGNTEAFF.